This T cell receptor (beta chain) was sequenced during a study of blood T cell repertoires in COVID-19. Whole-study context: Nucleic acid was either cDNA or gDNA, and it came from T cells, B-cell-depleted T cells, or PBMCs.

Authors' data handling: By means of reference gene primer amplification, nucleated cell counts were estimated. Assay: immunoSEQ multiplex PCR; the TCRdb copy retains only in-frame clones and omits some. V and J calls and clone size are given by that table; D and trimming were obtained from the DNA. The sample holds around 63,000 clones, around 82% seen once. The CDR3 extends over 18 amino acids. V shed 5 bases, J shed 3 bases, and the junction held 12 bases outside the gene matches. Germline loops: CDR1 SGHTA, CDR2 FQGNSA. Sequencing was carried out using peripheral blood. This sequence joins TRBV7-2 and TRBJ2-3; 12 bases line up with TRBD2. This clonotype was sampled from a man aged 60 to 75 with acute or convalescent COVID-19. This CDR3 is CASSPGGASGGATDTQYF. CDR3 nucleotides: TGTGCCAGCAGCCCCGGAGGGGCTAGCGGGGGGGCAACAGATACGCAGTATTTT.